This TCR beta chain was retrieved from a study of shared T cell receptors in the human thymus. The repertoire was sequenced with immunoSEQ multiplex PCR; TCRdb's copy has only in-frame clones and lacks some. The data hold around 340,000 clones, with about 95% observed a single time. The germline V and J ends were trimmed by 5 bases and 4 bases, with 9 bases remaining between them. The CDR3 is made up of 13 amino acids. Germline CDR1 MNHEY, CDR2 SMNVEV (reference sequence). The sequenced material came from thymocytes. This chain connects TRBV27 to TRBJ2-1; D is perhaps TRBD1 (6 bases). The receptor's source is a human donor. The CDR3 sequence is CASSRTVYNEQFF. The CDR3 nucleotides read TGTGCCAGCAGTAGGACAGTGTACAATGAGCAGTTCTTC.